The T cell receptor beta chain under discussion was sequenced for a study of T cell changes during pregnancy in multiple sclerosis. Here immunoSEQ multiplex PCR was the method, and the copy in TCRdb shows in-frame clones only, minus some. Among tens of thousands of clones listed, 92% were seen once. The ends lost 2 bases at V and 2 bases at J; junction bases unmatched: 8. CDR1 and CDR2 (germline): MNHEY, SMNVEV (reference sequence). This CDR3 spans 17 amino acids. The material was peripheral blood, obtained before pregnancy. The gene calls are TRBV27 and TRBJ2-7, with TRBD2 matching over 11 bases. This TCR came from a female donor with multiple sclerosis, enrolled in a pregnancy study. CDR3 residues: CASSLGGLAEIPYEQYF. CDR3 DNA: TGTGCCAGCAGTTTAGGGGGACTAGCGGAGATACCCTACGAGCAGTACTTC.